This T cell receptor (beta chain) came from a study of identical twins. TCRdb processed the 5' RACE reads anew with MiXCR; each CDR3 protein has one entry. The data show roughly 690,000 distinct CDR3 sequences, approximately 6% seen once. This clonotype was picked up many times. This CDR3 region has 14 residues. Per the germline V gene, CDR1 is SGHAT and CDR2 is FQNNGV. With 1 base removed from V and 1 base from J, the gap between germline ends came to 7 bases. This receptor was identified in a man between 18 and 35 years old in good health. Specimen: naive T cells sorted from blood. The chain couples TRBV11-2 to TRBJ1-1; D might be TRBD1 (5 bases). The chain's CDR3 is CASSLAGKNTEAFF. CDR3 nucleotide sequence: TGTGCCAGCAGCTTAGCAGGGAAGAACACTGAAGCTTTCTTT. The whole variable domain, filled in from reference TRBV11-2 and TRBJ1-1, reads EAGVAQSPRYKIIEKRQSVAFWCNPISGHATLYWYQQILGQGPKLLIQFQNNGVVDDSQLPKDRFSAERLKGVDSTLKIQPAKLEDSAVYLCASSLAGKNTEAFFGQGTRLTVV.